The clone carrying this T cell receptor beta chain appeared a few times. Its specificity is not known. From RNA, the CDR3 regions of TCR beta chains were amplified and sequenced. The library came from an HTBI-primed first-round RT-PCR and a second-round multiplex PCR. MiXCR was run by TCRdb on the multiplex PCR reads, yielding one entry per CDR3 protein. The table includes over 40,000 distinct CDR3 sequences, around 50% detected once. The data belong to a study of Graves' ophthalmopathy and Graves' hyperthyroidism. Study outcomes and limitations: A roughly 83% specificity and approximately 88% sensitivity were achieved by a 13-signature model that separated ophthalmopathy from stable hyperthyroidism. Most expanded clonotypes from thyroid (those above 0.001 frequency) were also found in blood. For predicting ophthalmopathy progression, the model had about 71% sensitivity and roughly 77% specificity.

Trimming removed 5 bases at V and 1 base at J, with 11 bases between. The V gene's germline CDR1 is LNHDA and CDR2 SQIVND (reference sequence). CDR3 size: 14 residues. V gene TRBV19 combines with J gene TRBJ1-1; no clear D gene. The sequence derives from an adult man with Graves' ophthalmopathy. Sequences were obtained from peripheral blood. The CDR3 nucleotides read TGTGCCAGTAGTCCGCCCCGGTGGAACACTGAAGCTTTCTTT. Protein sequence: CASSPPRWNTEAFF.